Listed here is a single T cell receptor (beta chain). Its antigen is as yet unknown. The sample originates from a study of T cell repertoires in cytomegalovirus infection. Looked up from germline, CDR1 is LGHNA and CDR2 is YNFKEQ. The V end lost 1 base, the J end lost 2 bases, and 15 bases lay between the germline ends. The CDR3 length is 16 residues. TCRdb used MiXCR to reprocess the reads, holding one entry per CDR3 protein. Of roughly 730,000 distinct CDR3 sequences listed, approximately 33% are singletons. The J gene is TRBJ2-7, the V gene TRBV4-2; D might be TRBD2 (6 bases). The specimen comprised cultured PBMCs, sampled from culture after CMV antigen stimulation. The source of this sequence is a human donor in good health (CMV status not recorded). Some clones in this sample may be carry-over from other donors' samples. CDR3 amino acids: CASSQGGDAGAYEQYF. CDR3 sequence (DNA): TGTGCCAGCAGCCAAGGGGGGGACGCTGGGGCCTACGAGCAGTACTTC.